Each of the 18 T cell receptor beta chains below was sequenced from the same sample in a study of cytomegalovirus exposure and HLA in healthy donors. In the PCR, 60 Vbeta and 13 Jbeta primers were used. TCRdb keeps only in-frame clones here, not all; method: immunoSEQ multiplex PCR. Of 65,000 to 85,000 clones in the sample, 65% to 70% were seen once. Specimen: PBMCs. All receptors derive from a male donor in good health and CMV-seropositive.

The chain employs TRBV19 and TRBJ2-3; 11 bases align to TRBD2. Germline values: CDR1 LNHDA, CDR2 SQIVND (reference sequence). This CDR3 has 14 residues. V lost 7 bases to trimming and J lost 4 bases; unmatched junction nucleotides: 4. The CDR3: CASTIAGGADTQYF. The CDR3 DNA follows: TGTGCCAGTACCATAGCGGGAGGGGCAGATACGCAGTATTTT.

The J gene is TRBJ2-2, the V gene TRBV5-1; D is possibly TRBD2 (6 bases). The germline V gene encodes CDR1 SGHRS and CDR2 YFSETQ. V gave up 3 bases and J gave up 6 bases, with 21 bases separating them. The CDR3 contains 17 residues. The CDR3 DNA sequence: TGCGCCAGCAGCTCGGGAGATCGGCAGGCTTCTTCCGGGGAGCTGTTTTTT. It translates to CASSSGDRQASSGELFF.

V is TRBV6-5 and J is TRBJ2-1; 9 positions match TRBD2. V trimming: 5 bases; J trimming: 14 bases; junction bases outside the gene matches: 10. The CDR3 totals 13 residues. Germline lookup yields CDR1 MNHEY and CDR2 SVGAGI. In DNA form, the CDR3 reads TGTGCCAGCAGTAACCTAGCGGGGCCCGGGGAGTTCTTC. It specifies CASSNLAGPGEFF.

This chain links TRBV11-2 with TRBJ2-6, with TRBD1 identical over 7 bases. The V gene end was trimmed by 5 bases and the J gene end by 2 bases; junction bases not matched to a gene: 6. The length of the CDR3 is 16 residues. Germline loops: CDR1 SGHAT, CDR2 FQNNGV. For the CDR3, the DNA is TGTGCCAGCAGCCCCTATCAGGGGGCTGGGGCCAACGTCCTGACTTTC. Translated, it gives CASSPYQGAGANVLTF.

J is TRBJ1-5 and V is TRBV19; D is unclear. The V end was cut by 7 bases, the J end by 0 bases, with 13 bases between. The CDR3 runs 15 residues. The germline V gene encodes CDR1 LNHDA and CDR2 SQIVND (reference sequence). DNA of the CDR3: TGTGCCAGTACCGCGGATCTTTATAGCAATCAGCCCCAGCATTTT. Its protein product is CASTADLYSNQPQHF.

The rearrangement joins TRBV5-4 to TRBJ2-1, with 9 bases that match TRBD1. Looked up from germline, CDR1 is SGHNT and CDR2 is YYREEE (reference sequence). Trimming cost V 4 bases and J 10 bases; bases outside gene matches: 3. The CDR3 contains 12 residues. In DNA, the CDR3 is TGTGCCAGCAGCAGGGACAGGGACGAGCAGTTCTTC. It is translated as CASSRDRDEQFF.

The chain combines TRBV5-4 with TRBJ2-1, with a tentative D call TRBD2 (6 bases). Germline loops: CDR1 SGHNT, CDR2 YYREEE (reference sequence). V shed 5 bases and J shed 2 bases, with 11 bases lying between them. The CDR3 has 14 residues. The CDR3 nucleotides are TGTGCCAGCAGAACAGGCGGGGCCTACAATGAGCAGTTCTTC. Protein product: CASRTGGAYNEQFF.

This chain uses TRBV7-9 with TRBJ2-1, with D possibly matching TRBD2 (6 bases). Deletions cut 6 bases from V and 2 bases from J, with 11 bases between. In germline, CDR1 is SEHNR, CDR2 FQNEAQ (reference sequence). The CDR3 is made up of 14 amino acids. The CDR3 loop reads CASRAAGTYNEQFF. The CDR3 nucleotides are TGTGCCAGCAGAGCCGCGGGGACCTACAATGAGCAGTTCTTC.

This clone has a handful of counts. Here the CDR3 reads CASSKGGGDTEAFF. The CDR3 nucleotides are TGTGCCAGCAGCAAGGGTGGGGGGGACACTGAAGCTTTCTTT. The genes are TRBV5-4 and TRBJ1-1; possibly TRBD1 for D (5 bases). The CDR3 is made up of 14 amino acids. Deletions cut 4 bases from V and 3 bases from J, with 13 bases between. Per germline, CDR1 SGHNT and CDR2 YYREEE (reference sequence).

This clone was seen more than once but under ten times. The CDR3 loop reads CASSGGGTEAFF. CDR3 in DNA: TGTGCCAGCAGCGGGGGGGGGACTGAAGCTTTCTTT. The chain joins TRBV6-5 to TRBJ1-1; the D gene is possibly TRBD1 (5 bases). CDR1 and CDR2 (germline): MNHEY, SVGAGI. The CDR3 has 12 amino acids. V was cut by 6 bases and J by 5 bases, with 10 bases left in between.

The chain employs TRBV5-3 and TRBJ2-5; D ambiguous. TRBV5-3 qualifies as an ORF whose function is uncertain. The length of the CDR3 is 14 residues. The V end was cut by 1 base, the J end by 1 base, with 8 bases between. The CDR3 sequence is CARSLWAGQETQYF. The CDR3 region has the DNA TGTGCCAGAAGCTTGTGGGCAGGCCAAGAGACCCAGTACTTC.

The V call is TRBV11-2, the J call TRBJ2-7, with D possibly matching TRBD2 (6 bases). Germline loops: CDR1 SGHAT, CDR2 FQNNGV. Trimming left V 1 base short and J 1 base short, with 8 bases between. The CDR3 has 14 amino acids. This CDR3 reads CASSLGRESYEQYF. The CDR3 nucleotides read TGTGCCAGCAGCTTAGGGCGGGAATCCTACGAGCAGTACTTC. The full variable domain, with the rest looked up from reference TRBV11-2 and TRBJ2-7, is EAGVAQSPRYKIIEKRQSVAFWCNPISGHATLYWYQQILGQGPKLLIQFQNNGVVDDSQLPKDRFSAERLKGVDSTLKIQPAKLEDSAVYLCASSLGRESYEQYFGPGTRLTVT.

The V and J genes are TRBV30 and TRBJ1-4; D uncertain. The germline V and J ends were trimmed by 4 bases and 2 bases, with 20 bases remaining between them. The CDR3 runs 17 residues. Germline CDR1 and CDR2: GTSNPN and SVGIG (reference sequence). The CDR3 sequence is CAWTPGPGIGTNEKLFF. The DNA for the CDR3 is TGTGCCTGGACCCCCGGACCCGGGATAGGCACTAATGAAAAACTGTTTTTT.

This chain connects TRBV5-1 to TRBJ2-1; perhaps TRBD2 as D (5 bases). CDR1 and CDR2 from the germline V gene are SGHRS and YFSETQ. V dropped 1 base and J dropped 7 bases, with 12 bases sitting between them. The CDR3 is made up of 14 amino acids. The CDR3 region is CASSLTGRTNEQFF. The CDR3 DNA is TGCGCCAGCAGCTTGACGGGAAGAACGAATGAGCAGTTCTTC.

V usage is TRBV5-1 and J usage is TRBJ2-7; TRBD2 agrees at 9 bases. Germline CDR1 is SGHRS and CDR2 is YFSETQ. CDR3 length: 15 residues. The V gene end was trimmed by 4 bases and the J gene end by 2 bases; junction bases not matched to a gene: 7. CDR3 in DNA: TGCGCCAGCAGCACCCTTAGCGGGGGTCCCTACGAGCAGTACTTC. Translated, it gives CASSTLSGGPYEQYF.

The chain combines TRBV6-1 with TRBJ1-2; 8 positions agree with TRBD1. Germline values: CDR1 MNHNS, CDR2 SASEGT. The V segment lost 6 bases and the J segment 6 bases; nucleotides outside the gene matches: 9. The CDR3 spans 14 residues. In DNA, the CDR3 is TGTGCCAGCAGAGTCCATAGGACAGGGAATGGCTACACCTTC. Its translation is CASRVHRTGNGYTF.

CDR3 bases: TGTGCCAGCAGCTCGGGGACAGGCTCAAGCGATCATGAGCAGTTCTTC. Translation gives CASSSGTGSSDHEQFF. The chain carries TRBV5-6 and TRBJ2-1, with 8 bases lining up with TRBD1. There are 16 residues in the CDR3. Germline V gene sequence: CDR1 SGHDT, CDR2 YYEEEE. V shed 3 bases and J 8 bases; nucleotides not matched to a gene: 13.

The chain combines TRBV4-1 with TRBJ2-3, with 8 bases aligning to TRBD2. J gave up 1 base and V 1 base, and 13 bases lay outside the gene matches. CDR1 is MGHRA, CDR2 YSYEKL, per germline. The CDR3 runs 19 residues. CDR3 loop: CASSQVTSGITGGTDTQYF. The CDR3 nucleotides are TGCGCCAGCAGCCAAGTTACTAGCGGAATAACTGGGGGCACAGATACGCAGTATTTT.